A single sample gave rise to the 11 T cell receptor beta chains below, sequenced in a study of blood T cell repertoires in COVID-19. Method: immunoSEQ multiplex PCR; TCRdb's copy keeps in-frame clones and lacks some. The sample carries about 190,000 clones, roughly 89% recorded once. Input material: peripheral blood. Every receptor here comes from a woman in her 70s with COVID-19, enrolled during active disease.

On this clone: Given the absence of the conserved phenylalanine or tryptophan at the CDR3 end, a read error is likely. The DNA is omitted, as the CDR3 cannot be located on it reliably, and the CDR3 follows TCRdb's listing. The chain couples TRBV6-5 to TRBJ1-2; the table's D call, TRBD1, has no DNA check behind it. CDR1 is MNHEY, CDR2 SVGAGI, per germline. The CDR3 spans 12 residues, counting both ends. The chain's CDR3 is CASSFPRGPLSI.

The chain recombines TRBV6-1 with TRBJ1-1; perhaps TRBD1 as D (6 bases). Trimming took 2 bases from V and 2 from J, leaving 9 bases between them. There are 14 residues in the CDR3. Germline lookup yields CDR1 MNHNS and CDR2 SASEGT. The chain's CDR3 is CASSEIGGNTEAFF. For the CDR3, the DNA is TGTGCCAGCAGTGAAATAGGGGGAAACACTGAAGCTTTCTTT.

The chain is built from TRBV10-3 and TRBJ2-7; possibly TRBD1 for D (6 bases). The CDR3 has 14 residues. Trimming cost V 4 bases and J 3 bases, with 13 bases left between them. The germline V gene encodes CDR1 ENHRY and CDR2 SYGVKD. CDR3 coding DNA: TGTGCCATCAGTGCCAGGGGTTCTAGCTACGAGCAGTACTTC. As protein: CAISARGSSYEQYF.

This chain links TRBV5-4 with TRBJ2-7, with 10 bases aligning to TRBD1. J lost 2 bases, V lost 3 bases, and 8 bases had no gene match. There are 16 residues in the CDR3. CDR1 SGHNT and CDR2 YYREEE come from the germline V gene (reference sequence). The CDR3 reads CASSWGSGTGAYEQYF. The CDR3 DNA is TGTGCCAGCAGCTGGGGGTCAGGGACAGGGGCCTACGAGCAGTACTTC.

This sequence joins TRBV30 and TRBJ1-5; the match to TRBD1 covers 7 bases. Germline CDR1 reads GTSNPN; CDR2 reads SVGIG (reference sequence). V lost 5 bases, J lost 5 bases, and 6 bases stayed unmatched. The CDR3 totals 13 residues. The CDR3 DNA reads TGTGCCTGGGGGGGAGACAGGGATCAGCCCCAGCATTTT. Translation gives CAWGGDRDQPQHF. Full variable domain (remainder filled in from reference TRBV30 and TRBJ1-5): SQTIHQWPATLVQPVGSPLSLECTVEGTSNPNLYWYRQAAGRGLQLLFYSVGIGQISSEVPQNLSASRPQDRQFILSSKKLLLSDSGFYLCAWGGDRDQPQHFGDGTRLSIL.

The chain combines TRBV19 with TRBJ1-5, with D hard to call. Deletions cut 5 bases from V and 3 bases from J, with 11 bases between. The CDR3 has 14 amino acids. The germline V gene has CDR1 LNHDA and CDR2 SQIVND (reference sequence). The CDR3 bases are TGTGCCAGTAGTCTCGAGAGACACAATCAGCCCCAGCATTTT. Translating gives CASSLERHNQPQHF.

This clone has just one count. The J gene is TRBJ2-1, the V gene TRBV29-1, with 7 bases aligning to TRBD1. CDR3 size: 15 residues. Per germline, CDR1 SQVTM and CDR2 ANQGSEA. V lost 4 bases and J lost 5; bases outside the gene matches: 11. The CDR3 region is CSVGKPSGTDNEQFF. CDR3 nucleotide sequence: TGCAGCGTTGGAAAGCCCTCCGGGACAGACAATGAGCAGTTCTTC.

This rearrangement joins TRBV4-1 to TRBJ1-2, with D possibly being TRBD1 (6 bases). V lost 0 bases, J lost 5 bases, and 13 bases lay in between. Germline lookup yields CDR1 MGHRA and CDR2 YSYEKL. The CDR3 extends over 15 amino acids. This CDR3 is CASSQDWTEGYGYTF. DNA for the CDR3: TGCGCCAGCAGCCAAGACTGGACAGAGGGGTATGGCTACACCTTC.

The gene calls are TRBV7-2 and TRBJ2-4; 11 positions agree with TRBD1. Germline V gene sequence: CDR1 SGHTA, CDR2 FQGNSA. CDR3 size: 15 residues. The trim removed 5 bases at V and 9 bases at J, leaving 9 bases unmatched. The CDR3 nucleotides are TGTGCCAGCAGCCCGGACAGGGGGCGCCGGGGCATTCAGTACTTC. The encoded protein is CASSPDRGRRGIQYF.

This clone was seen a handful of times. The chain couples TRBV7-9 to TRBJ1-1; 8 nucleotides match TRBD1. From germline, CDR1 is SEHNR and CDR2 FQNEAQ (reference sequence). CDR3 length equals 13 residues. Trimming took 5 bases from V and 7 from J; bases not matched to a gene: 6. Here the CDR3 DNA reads TGTGCCAGCAGCCAGACAGGGGACGGTGAAGCTTTCTTT. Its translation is CASSQTGDGEAFF.

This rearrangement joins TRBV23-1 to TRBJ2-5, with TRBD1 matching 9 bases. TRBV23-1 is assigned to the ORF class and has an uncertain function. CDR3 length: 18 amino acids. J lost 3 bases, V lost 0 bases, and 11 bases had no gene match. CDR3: CASSQSKRDRVNKETQYF. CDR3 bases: TGCGCCAGCAGTCAATCGAAAAGGGACAGGGTCAACAAAGAGACCCAGTACTTC.